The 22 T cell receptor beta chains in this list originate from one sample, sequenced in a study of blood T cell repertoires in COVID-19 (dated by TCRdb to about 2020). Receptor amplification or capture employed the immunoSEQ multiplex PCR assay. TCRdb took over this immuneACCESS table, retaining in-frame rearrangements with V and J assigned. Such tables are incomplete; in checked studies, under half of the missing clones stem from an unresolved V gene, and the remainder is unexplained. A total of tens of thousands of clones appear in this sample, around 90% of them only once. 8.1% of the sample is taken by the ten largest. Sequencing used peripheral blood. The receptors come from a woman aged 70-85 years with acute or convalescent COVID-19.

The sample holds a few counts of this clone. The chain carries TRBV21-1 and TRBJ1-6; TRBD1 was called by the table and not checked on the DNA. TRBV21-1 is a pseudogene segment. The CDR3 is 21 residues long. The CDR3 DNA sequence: TGTGCCAGCAGCTCCGAACGGGTAAGGGACACCCTATCCTCCTATAATTCACCCCTCCACTTT. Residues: CASSSERVRDTLSSYNSPLHF.

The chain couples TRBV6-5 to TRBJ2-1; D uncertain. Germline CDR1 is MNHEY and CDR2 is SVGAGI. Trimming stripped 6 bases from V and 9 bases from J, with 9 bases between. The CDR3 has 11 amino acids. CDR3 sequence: CASSNSGEQFF. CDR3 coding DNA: TGTGCCAGCAGCAACTCCGGTGAGCAGTTCTTC.

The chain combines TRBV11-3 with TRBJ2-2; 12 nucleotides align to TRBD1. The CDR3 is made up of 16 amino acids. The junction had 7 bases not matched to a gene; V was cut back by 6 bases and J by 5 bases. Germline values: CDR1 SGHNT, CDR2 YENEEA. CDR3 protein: CASSPRDRGPTGELFF. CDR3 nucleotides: TGTGCCAGCAGTCCTCGGGACAGGGGGCCGACCGGGGAGCTGTTTTTT.

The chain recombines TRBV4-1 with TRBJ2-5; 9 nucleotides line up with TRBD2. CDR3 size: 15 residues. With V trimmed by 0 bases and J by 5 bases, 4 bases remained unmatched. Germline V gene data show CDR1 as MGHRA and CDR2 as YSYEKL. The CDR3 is CASSQEGTSRETQYF. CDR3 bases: TGCGCCAGCAGCCAAGAAGGGACTAGCAGGGAGACCCAGTACTTC.

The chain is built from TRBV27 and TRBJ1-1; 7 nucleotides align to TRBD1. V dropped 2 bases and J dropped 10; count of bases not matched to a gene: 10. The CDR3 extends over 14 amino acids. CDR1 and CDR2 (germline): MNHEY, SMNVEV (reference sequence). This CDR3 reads CASSLSVTGIRAFF. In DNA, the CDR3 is TGTGCCAGCAGTTTAAGTGTGACAGGGATCAGAGCTTTCTTT.

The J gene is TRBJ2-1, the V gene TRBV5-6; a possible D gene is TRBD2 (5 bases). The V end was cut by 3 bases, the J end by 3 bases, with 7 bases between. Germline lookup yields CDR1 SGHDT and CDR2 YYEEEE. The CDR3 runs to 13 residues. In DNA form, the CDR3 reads TGTGCCAGCAGCTCCGGAGGCTACAATGAGCAGTTCTTC. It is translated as CASSSGGYNEQFF.

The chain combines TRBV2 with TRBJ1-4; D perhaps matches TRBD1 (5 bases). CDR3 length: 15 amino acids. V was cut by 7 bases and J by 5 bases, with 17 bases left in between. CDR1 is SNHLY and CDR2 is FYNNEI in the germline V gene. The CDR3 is CASIIKPGGNEKLFF. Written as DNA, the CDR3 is TGTGCCAGCATTATCAAACCGGGGGGGAATGAAAAACTGTTTTTT.

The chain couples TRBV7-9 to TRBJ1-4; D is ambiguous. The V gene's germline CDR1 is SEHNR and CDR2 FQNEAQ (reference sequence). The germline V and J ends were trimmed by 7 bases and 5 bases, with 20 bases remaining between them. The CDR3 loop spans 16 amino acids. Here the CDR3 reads CASTSGRSEVNEKLFF. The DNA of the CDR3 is TGTGCCAGCACCTCCGGGAGAAGCGAAGTAAATGAAAAACTGTTTTTT.

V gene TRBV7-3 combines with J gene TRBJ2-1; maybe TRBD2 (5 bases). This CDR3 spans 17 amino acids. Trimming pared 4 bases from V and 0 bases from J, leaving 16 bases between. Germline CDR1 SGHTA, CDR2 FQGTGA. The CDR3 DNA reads TGTGCCAGCAGCTCGCTTGGGAGTGCGAGCTCCTACAATGAGCAGTTCTTC. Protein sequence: CASSSLGSASSYNEQFF.

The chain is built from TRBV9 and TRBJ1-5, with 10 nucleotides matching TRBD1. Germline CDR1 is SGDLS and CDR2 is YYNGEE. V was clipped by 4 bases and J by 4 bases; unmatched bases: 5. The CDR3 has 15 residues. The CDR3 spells CASSTGTGVNQPQHF. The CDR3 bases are TGTGCCAGCAGCACCGGGACAGGGGTAAATCAGCCCCAGCATTTT.

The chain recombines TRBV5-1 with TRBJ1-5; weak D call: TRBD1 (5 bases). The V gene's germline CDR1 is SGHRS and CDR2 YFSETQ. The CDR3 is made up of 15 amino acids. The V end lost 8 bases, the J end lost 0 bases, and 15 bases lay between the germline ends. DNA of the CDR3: TGCGCCAGTAGAAAGGACACTAATAGCAATCAGCCCCAGCATTTT. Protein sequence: CASRKDTNSNQPQHF.

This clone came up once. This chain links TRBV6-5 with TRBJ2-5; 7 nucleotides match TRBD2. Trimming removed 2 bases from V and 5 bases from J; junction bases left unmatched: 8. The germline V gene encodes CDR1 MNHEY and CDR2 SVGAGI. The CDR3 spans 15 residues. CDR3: CASSYDTGGIETQYF. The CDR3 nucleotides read TGTGCCAGCAGTTACGACACGGGGGGAATCGAGACCCAGTACTTC.

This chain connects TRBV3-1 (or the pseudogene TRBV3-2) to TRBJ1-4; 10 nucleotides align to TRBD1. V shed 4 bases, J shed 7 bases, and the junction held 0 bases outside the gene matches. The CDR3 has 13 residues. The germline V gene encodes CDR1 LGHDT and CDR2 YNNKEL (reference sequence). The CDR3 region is CASSRDRGEKLFF. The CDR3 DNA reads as TGTGCCAGCAGCCGGGACAGGGGTGAAAAACTGTTTTTT.

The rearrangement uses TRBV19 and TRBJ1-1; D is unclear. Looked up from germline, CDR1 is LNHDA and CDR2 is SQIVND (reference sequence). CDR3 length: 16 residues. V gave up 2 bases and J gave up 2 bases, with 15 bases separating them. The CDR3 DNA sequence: TGTGCCAGTAGTATAAATCTTGGACTAAGAAACACTGAAGCTTTCTTT. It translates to CASSINLGLRNTEAFF.

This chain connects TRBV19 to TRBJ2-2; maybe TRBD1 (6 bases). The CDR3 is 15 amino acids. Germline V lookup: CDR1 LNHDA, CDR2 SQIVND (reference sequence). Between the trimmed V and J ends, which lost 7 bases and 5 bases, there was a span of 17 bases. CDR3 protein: CASTMGAKPTGELFF. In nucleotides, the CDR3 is TGTGCCAGTACTATGGGGGCAAAACCTACCGGGGAGCTGTTTTTT. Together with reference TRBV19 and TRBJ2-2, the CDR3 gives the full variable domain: DGGITQSPKYLFRKEGQNVTLSCEQNLNHDAMYWYRQDPGQGLRLIYYSQIVNDFQKGDIAEGYSVSREKKESFPLTVTSAQKNPTAFYLCASTMGAKPTGELFFGEGSRLTVL.

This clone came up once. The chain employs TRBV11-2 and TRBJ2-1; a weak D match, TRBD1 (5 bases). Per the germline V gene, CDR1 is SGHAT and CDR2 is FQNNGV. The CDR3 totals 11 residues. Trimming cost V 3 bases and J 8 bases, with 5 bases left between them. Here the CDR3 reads CASSFRDEQFF. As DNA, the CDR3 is TGTGCCAGCAGCTTCAGGGATGAGCAGTTCTTC.

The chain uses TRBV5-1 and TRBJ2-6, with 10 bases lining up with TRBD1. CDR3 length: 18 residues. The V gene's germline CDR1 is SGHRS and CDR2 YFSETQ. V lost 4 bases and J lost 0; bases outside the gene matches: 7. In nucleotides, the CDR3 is TGCGCCAGCAGCCCGAGGAGGACAGGGGGCTCTGGGGCCAACGTCCTGACTTTC. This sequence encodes CASSPRRTGGSGANVLTF.

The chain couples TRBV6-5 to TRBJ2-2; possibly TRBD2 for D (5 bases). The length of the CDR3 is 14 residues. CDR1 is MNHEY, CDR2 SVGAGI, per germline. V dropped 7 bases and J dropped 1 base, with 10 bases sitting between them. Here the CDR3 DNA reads TGTGCCAGCAAAGCGGAACTGAACACCGGGGAGCTGTTTTTT. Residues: CASKAELNTGELFF.

The CDR3 here is CASSPIQGPSTNTEAFF. In DNA form, the CDR3 reads TGTGCCAGCAGTCCTATACAGGGACCCTCAACCAACACTGAAGCTTTCTTT. This rearrangement joins TRBV28 to TRBJ1-1; possibly TRBD1 for D (6 bases). This CDR3 region has 17 residues. The V end was cut by 5 bases, the J end by 2 bases, with 21 bases between. Germline CDR1 is MDHEN and CDR2 is SYDVKM.

The DNA for the CDR3 is TGTGCCAGCAGCCGAGGGCTCTACGAGCAGTACTTC. Amino acids: CASSRGLYEQYF. The V gene is TRBV6-2 or TRBV6-3, the J gene TRBJ2-7, with D tentatively TRBD2 (5 bases). This CDR3 has 12 residues. V was trimmed by 6 bases and J by 3 bases, leaving 9 bases between them. Germline assignment: CDR1 MNHEY and CDR2 SVGEGT.

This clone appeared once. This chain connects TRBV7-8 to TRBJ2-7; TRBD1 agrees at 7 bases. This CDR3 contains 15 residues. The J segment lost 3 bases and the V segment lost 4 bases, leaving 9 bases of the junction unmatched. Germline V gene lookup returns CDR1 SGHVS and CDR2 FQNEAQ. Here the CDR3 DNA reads TGTGCCAGCAGCTCCACAGGGGTGGTTCTCTACGAGCAGTACTTC. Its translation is CASSSTGVVLYEQYF.

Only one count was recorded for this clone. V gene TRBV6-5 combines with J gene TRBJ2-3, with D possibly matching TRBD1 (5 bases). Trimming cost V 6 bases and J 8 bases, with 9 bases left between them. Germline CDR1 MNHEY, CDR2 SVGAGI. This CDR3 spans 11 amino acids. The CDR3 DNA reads TGTGCCAGCAGGGATCAGGGTACGCAGTATTTT. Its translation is CASRDQGTQYF.